This T cell receptor beta chain derives from a study of blood T cell repertoires in COVID-19. Measured with immunoSEQ multiplex PCR; TCRdb has only the in-frame clones, and not every one. In the table there are under 300,000 clones, around nine tenths of which are singletons. The sequenced sample consisted of peripheral blood. The clonotype was recovered from a woman in her 70s with COVID-19, enrolled during active disease.

In DNA form, the CDR3 reads TGTGCCAGCAGCGTAGAACAGGTCGTTTCAAGCTCCTACGAGCAGTACTTC. Protein: CASSVEQVVSSSYEQYF. The chain recombines TRBV9 with TRBJ2-7; maybe TRBD1 (5 bases). V shed 0 bases and J shed 0 bases, with 16 bases lying between them. CDR3 length: 17 residues. Germline lookup yields CDR1 SGDLS and CDR2 YYNGEE.